A selection of T cell receptor beta chains follows, all from one sample in a study of CD8 T cells in ankylosing spondylitis. TCRdb fed the 5' RACE reads into MiXCR, producing one record per CDR3 protein. The sample consists of around 490,000 distinct CDR3 sequences, over 4% of them appearing once. Sample: blood, either unsorted or a sorted T cell fraction (not recorded which). These receptors came from a male donor with ankylosing spondylitis. CDR3s include the opening cysteine and the closing phenylalanine or tryptophan. Fields, in order: V gene, D gene, J gene, clone size, CDR3 length, CDR3 protein, CDR3 DNA. A D gene is named only where the DNA matches it firmly. Part of the rows lack a size; the others show once, few, many or a class for expanded clones.

TRBV5-5	NA	TRBJ2-6	many	18	CASSLGQGPTSGANVLTF	TGTGCCAGCAGCTTGGGGCAGGGACCTACCTCTGGGGCCAACGTCCTGACTTTC
TRBV5-5	NA	TRBJ1-4	many	13	CASSFSHNEKLFF	TGTGCCAGCAGCTTTTCTCATAATGAAAAACTGTTTTTT
TRBV4-1	TRBD2	TRBJ2-1	NA	18	CASSHSGLAGGGYNEQFF	TGCGCCAGCAGCCATTCGGGACTAGCGGGAGGGGGCTACAATGAGCAGTTCTTC
TRBV7-3	TRBD1	TRBJ1-1	many	16	CASSLTPGTGATEAFF	TGTGCCAGCAGCTTAACCCCCGGGACAGGGGCCACTGAAGCTTTCTTT
TRBV20-1	NA	TRBJ2-7	many	14	CSAPSDNGVYEQYF	TGCAGTGCTCCCTCTGACAATGGTGTCTACGAGCAGTACTTC
TRBV6-1	TRBD2	TRBJ2-7	few	16	CASSEGLAGVYDEQYF	TGTGCCAGCAGTGAGGGACTAGCGGGAGTGTACGACGAGCAGTACTTC
TRBV20-1	NA	TRBJ1-1	many	13	CSASVSRNTEAFF	TGCAGTGCTAGCGTCTCCAGGAACACTGAAGCTTTCTTT
TRBV15	TRBD1	TRBJ1-4	many	15	CATSKDRSGVEKLFF	TGTGCCACCAGCAAGGACAGGTCGGGAGTAGAAAAACTGTTTTTT
TRBV20-1	NA	TRBJ1-5	many	12	CSARDGVGPQHF	TGCAGTGCTAGAGACGGGGTAGGGCCCCAGCATTTT
TRBV20-1	NA	TRBJ2-1	many	14	CSARVGGIGNEQFF	TGCAGTGCCAGAGTTGGGGGCATCGGAAATGAGCAGTTCTTC
TRBV11-2	TRBD1	TRBJ2-5	many	15	CATALLTGVEETQYF	TGTGCCACCGCCCTTCTGACAGGGGTGGAAGAGACCCAGTACTTC
TRBV6-5	TRBD2	TRBJ2-1	many	18	CASSYFPDGGGPNNEQFF	TGTGCCAGCAGTTACTTCCCTGACGGGGGGGGGCCTAACAATGAGCAGTTCTTC
TRBV5-1	TRBD1	TRBJ1-1	many	17	CASSLAETGFRSTEAFF	TGCGCCAGCAGCTTGGCCGAGACAGGGTTTAGATCCACTGAAGCTTTCTTT
TRBV20-1	TRBD1	TRBJ1-2	NA	13	CSATGQGSYGYTF	TGCAGTGCCACGGGACAGGGGAGTTATGGCTACACCTTC
TRBV24-1	NA	TRBJ2-3	many	17	CATSDLDMAGAADTQYF	TGTGCCACCAGTGATTTGGATATGGCAGGGGCAGCAGATACGCAGTATTTT
TRBV20-1	TRBD1	TRBJ1-1	many	15	CSAPPRGQGNTEAFF	TGCAGTGCTCCCCCGAGGGGACAGGGAAACACTGAAGCTTTCTTT
TRBV20-1	NA	TRBJ1-1	many	12	CSARRAGTEAFF	TGCAGTGCCCGCAGGGCCGGCACTGAAGCTTTCTTT
TRBV2	TRBD1	TRBJ1-1	NA	17	CASSSPKPGGQNTEAFF	TGTGCCAGCAGTTCTCCGAAACCAGGGGGCCAGAACACTGAAGCTTTCTTT
TRBV2	TRBD1	TRBJ2-1	few	15	CASITDRGLYNEQFF	TGTGCCAGCATCACCGACAGGGGGTTATACAATGAGCAGTTCTTC
TRBV13	TRBD2	TRBJ2-1	NA	16	CASSLGGSISYNEQFF	TGTGCCAGCAGCTTGGGCGGGAGCATTTCCTACAATGAGCAGTTCTTC
TRBV20-1	TRBD2	TRBJ2-1	few	17	CSARGPHSGSSYNEQFF	TGCAGTGCTAGAGGCCCCCATAGCGGGAGCTCCTACAATGAGCAGTTCTTC
TRBV5-1	NA	TRBJ1-1	many	15	CASSLAGPRNTEAFF	TGCGCCAGCAGCTTGGCCGGGCCACGGAACACTGAAGCTTTCTTT
TRBV20-1	NA	TRBJ2-1	few	14	CSARVRERIDEQFF	TGCAGTGCTAGAGTGAGAGAGAGAATCGATGAGCAGTTCTTC
TRBV15	TRBD2	TRBJ2-7	many	19	CATSRDVTSGSVGPYEQYF	TGTGCCACCAGCAGAGATGTTACTAGCGGGAGTGTGGGACCCTACGAGCAGTACTTC
TRBV6-5	TRBD1	TRBJ1-2	many	14	CASNSPGQNYGYTF	TGTGCCAGCAATTCCCCGGGACAGAACTATGGCTACACCTTC
TRBV24-1	TRBD1	TRBJ2-2	few	14	CATGRDRVYGELFF	TGTGCCACCGGCCGGGACAGGGTTTACGGGGAGCTGTTTTTT
TRBV6-1	TRBD1	TRBJ2-2	many	14	CDSSDRGQAGELFF	TGTGACAGCAGCGACAGGGGGCAGGCCGGGGAGCTGTTTTTT
TRBV19	TRBD1	TRBJ2-2	many	15	CASRKTGIYTGELFF	TGTGCCAGTAGGAAGACAGGGATTTACACCGGGGAGCTGTTTTTT
TRBV4-1	NA	TRBJ2-3	few	16	CASSQAEGGGTDTQYF	TGCGCCAGCAGCCAAGCCGAAGGCGGCGGCACAGATACGCAGTATTTT
TRBV6-2/TRBV6-3	TRBD1	TRBJ1-5	many	15	CASRTEATGHGPQHF	TGTGCCAGCAGGACGGAGGCGACAGGGCATGGGCCCCAGCATTTT
TRBV7-2	NA	TRBJ2-3	many	12	CASSTIWDTQYF	TGTGCCAGCAGCACAATATGGGATACGCAGTATTTT
TRBV29-1	TRBD2	TRBJ2-7	many	15	CSVIKPGLVTYEQYF	TGCAGCGTTATCAAGCCGGGACTAGTAACCTACGAGCAGTACTTC
TRBV29-1	TRBD1	TRBJ1-1	many	11	CSVLLQGGAFF	TGCAGCGTTCTCCTACAGGGGGGCGCTTTCTTT
TRBV20-1	NA	TRBJ1-5	many	12	CSAQIKYQPQHF	TGCAGTGCACAAATAAAGTATCAGCCCCAGCATTTT
TRBV10-3	NA	TRBJ1-2	many	14	CAISESSRAYGYTF	TGTGCCATCAGTGAGTCGAGTAGGGCCTATGGCTACACCTTC
TRBV27	TRBD1	TRBJ1-1	many	14	CASSFLTGGTEAFF	TGTGCCAGCAGTTTCCTGACAGGGGGCACTGAAGCTTTCTTT
TRBV29-1	NA	TRBJ2-2	many	13	CSVETRMTGELFF	TGCAGCGTTGAAACGCGGATGACCGGGGAGCTGTTTTTT
TRBV12-3/TRBV12-4	NA	TRBJ2-1	many	15	CASRYLGGSYNEQFF	TGTGCCAGCAGATACCTAGGGGGTTCTTACAATGAGCAGTTCTTC
TRBV7-2	NA	TRBJ2-1	many	15	CASSQGTLSYNEQFF	TGTGCCAGCAGCCAAGGGACCCTCTCCTACAATGAGCAGTTCTTC
TRBV5-1	NA	TRBJ1-1	many	15	CASSSAGPLRAEAFF	TGCGCCAGCAGCTCGGCAGGGCCCCTAAGGGCTGAAGCTTTCTTT
TRBV4-3	NA	TRBJ1-4	many	14	CASSHDSLNEKLFF	TGCGCCAGCAGCCACGACAGTTTGAATGAAAAACTGTTTTTT
TRBV7-3	TRBD1	TRBJ2-1	NA	15	CASSGQGSLPNEQFF	TGTGCCAGCAGCGGACAGGGGTCCCTGCCGAATGAGCAGTTCTTC
TRBV7-2	TRBD2	TRBJ2-5	many	16	CASSKRLAGGEETQYF	TGTGCCAGCAGCAAAAGACTAGCGGGAGGGGAAGAGACCCAGTACTTC
TRBV24-1	NA	TRBJ2-3	NA	14	CATSDTVAAGTQYF	TGTGCCACCAGTGATACCGTGGCTGCAGGGACGCAGTATTTT
TRBV3-1	TRBD2	TRBJ2-7	NA	19	CAFCHYRRGVTSGRREQYF	TGTGCCTTCTGTCATTACCGCAGGGGGGTGACTAGCGGGAGAAGGGAGCAGTACTTC
TRBV11-2	TRBD2	TRBJ2-2	many	16	CASSPPGLAGPGELFF	TGTGCCAGCAGCCCTCCTGGACTAGCGGGTCCCGGGGAGCTGTTTTTT
TRBV25-1	NA	TRBJ1-1	few	13	CASTNQPGLKAFF	TGTGCCAGCACCAATCAGCCGGGGCTGAAAGCTTTCTTT
TRBV27	NA	TRBJ2-7	many	14	CASSTTLSRDEQYF	TGTGCCAGCAGTACGACACTATCGCGGGACGAGCAGTACTTC
TRBV6-2/TRBV6-3	NA	TRBJ2-6	NA	16	CASSYLSISGANVLTF	TGTGCCAGCAGTTACTTGTCGATCTCTGGGGCCAACGTCCTGACTTTC
TRBV20-1	NA	TRBJ1-1	many	14	CSARGPSRNTEAFF	TGCAGTGCTAGGGGGCCCTCCCGGAACACTGAAGCTTTCTTT